This TCR beta chain was sequenced for a study of identical twins. Healthy Caucasians supplied all donations. Each CDR3 protein gets one entry after TCRdb re-called the 5' RACE reads with MiXCR. The data contain a few hundred thousand distinct CDR3 sequences, approximately 9.6% of them singletons. General study results and limits: It was possible that invariant MAIT and iNKT cells partly confounded the zero-insertion analyses.

V was pared by 3 bases and J by 2 bases, with 15 bases of the junction left unmatched. The V gene's germline CDR1 is SQVTM and CDR2 ANQGSEA. The CDR3 contains 17 residues. On this clonotype itself: Antigen unknown.

The same specimen was also included in a second study, on yellow fever vaccine responses in identical twins. That report notes: Twins showed a vaccine T cell response that reportedly seemed partly convergent, partly personalized.

The sequenced material came from PBMCs. V is TRBV29-1 and J is TRBJ2-5; 7 bases are shared with TRBD2. The TCR originated in a woman aged 18-29 years in good health. In DNA form, the CDR3 reads TGCAGCGTTGAGTCTTTGCGGGATGGGCGGGGGCAAGAGACCCAGTACTTC. Its protein product is CSVESLRDGRGQETQYF.